These 22 T cell receptor beta chains share one sample of origin, sequenced in a study of OX40 agonist ivuxolimab in advanced cancers. Only in-frame clones appear in the TCRdb table, and some are missing; sequencing was by immunoSEQ multiplex PCR. The data show around 50,000 clones, 83% seen once. This material consisted of CD4+ or CD8+ T cells sorted from blood, taken in a trial of the OX40 agonist ivuxolimab. The receptors were gathered from an adult with an advanced solid tumor such as melanoma, head and neck, liver or kidney cancer.

V usage is TRBV2 and J usage is TRBJ1-1; D unclear. Trimming stripped 1 base from V and 1 base from J, with 4 bases between. The CDR3 runs to 13 residues. Germline loops: CDR1 SNHLY, CDR2 FYNNEI. CDR3 protein: CASSEGWNTEAFF. CDR3 coding DNA: TGTGCCAGCAGTGAAGGGTGGAACACTGAAGCTTTCTTT.

The chain is built from TRBV20-1 and TRBJ2-7; 9 nucleotides agree with TRBD1. Germline lookup yields CDR1 DFQATT and CDR2 SNEGSKA (reference sequence). The ends lost 7 bases at V and 4 bases at J; junction bases unmatched: 2. There are 11 residues in the CDR3. CDR3 coding DNA: TGCAGTGGACAGGGGGGATACGAGCAGTACTTC. This translates into CSGQGGYEQYF.

This sequence joins TRBV5-1 and TRBJ2-1, with 9 bases fitting TRBD2. The CDR3 runs to 17 residues. J gave up 7 bases and V 2 bases, and 13 bases lay outside the gene matches. Germline V CDR1 and CDR2: SGHRS, YFSETQ. CDR3 in DNA: TGCGCCAGCAGCTTACGACCCCCGGGACTAGCTGCAAATGAGCAGTTCTTC. It encodes CASSLRPPGLAANEQFF.

The chain recombines TRBV15 with TRBJ1-5; D remains unclear. The CDR3 is 13 amino acids. Trimming removed 0 bases from V and 8 bases from J, with 8 bases in between. Germline V gene sequence: CDR1 LNHNV, CDR2 YYDKDF (reference sequence). For the CDR3, the DNA is TGTGCCACCAGCAGAGATCGCGGGGAGCCCCAGCATTTT. Its translation: CATSRDRGEPQHF.

The CDR3 region has the DNA TGTGCCAGCAGTGAAGTCTCCGGGACAGCCTATGGCTACACCTTC. Translating it yields CASSEVSGTAYGYTF. This chain connects TRBV6-1 to TRBJ1-2; TRBD1 agrees at 7 bases. The junction had 6 bases not matched to a gene; V was cut back by 1 base and J by 4 bases. The V gene's germline CDR1 is MNHNS and CDR2 SASEGT. The CDR3 is 15 residues long.

This sequence joins TRBV5-5 and TRBJ2-3; 8 nucleotides align to TRBD2. Germline values: CDR1 SGHKS, CDR2 YYEKEE (reference sequence). The CDR3 covers 15 residues. Trimming cost V 3 bases and J 0 bases; bases outside gene matches: 3. The CDR3 is CASSSLADSTDTQYF. Here the CDR3 DNA reads TGTGCCAGCAGCTCACTAGCGGATAGCACAGATACGCAGTATTTT.

In DNA form, the CDR3 reads TGTGCCAGCAGCTCACAGGGGGGAGATACGCAGTATTTT. Residues: CASSSQGGDTQYF. The genes are TRBV5-8 and TRBJ2-3; 8 bases are shared with TRBD1. V trimming: 3 bases; J trimming: 5 bases; junction bases outside the gene matches: 2. The germline V gene encodes CDR1 SGHTS and CDR2 YDEGEE. This CDR3 contains 13 residues.

V and J are TRBV28 and TRBJ1-4; D perhaps matches TRBD1 (5 bases). Germline V lookup: CDR1 MDHEN, CDR2 SYDVKM. The CDR3 sequence is 14 residues long. Trimming stripped 5 bases from V and 8 bases from J, with 15 bases between. Here the CDR3 reads CASSIDSRKEKLFF. Written as DNA, the CDR3 is TGTGCCAGCAGTATTGACAGCCGCAAGGAAAAACTGTTTTTT.

The genes are TRBV28 and TRBJ2-5; 7 bases match TRBD1. CDR3 size: 16 residues. The ends lost 7 bases at V and 8 bases at J; junction bases unmatched: 19. Germline assignment: CDR1 MDHEN and CDR2 SYDVKM. This CDR3 is CASTPGIGTERDTQYF. CDR3 in DNA: TGTGCCAGCACTCCCGGGATAGGGACAGAAAGAGATACCCAGTACTTC.

A few counts support this clone. V and J are TRBV19 and TRBJ1-1; D perhaps matches TRBD1 (6 bases). This CDR3 is built from 16 residues. Looked up from germline, CDR1 is LNHDA and CDR2 is SQIVND (reference sequence). V lost 4 bases and J lost 2, with 17 bases in between. CDR3 region: CASSTRGGRSNTEAFF. The DNA of the CDR3 is TGTGCCAGTAGTACGAGGGGGGGCAGATCAAACACTGAAGCTTTCTTT.

V is TRBV19 and J is TRBJ1-5; TRBD1 might be the D (6 bases). V gave up 4 bases and J gave up 3 bases, with 7 bases separating them. Germline values: CDR1 LNHDA, CDR2 SQIVND (reference sequence). The CDR3 runs 13 residues. The CDR3, as DNA: TGTGCCAGTAGTAGACAGGCCAATCAGCCCCAGCATTTT. Protein product: CASSRQANQPQHF. Full variable domain (outside the CDR3, taken from reference TRBV19 and TRBJ1-5): DGGITQSPKYLFRKEGQNVTLSCEQNLNHDAMYWYRQDPGQGLRLIYYSQIVNDFQKGDIAEGYSVSREKKESFPLTVTSAQKNPTAFYLCASSRQANQPQHFGDGTRLSIL.

The chain links TRBV19 to TRBJ1-5, with D tentatively TRBD1 (6 bases). The CDR3 sequence is 14 residues long. The germline CDR1 and CDR2 sequences are LNHDA and SQIVND (reference sequence). V lost 3 bases and J 3 bases, leaving 9 bases between the germline ends. The CDR3 protein is CASSMGGANQPQHF. CDR3 coding DNA: TGTGCCAGTAGTATGGGGGGGGCCAATCAGCCCCAGCATTTT. Supplemented by reference TRBV19 and TRBJ1-5, the full variable domain reads DGGITQSPKYLFRKEGQNVTLSCEQNLNHDAMYWYRQDPGQGLRLIYYSQIVNDFQKGDIAEGYSVSREKKESFPLTVTSAQKNPTAFYLCASSMGGANQPQHFGDGTRLSIL.

Points on this clone: Possible read error: a much larger clone is one base away. The CDR3 coding sequence is TGCGCCAGCAGCTTAGGGGGACAGGAGAACACTGAAGCTTTCTTT. Translation: CASSLGGQENTEAFF. The chain uses TRBV5-1 and TRBJ1-1; 8 bases align to TRBD1. CDR1 and CDR2 from the germline V gene are SGHRS and YFSETQ. V trimming: 2 bases; J trimming: 1 base; junction bases outside the gene matches: 4. There are 15 residues in the CDR3.

The chain is built from TRBV28 and TRBJ2-1; 7 nucleotides agree with TRBD2. The CDR3 has 14 amino acids. V dropped 3 bases and J dropped 10; count of bases not matched to a gene: 9. CDR1 MDHEN and CDR2 SYDVKM come from the germline V gene. CDR3 coding DNA: TGTGCCAGCAGTTTCCTCAGCGGGACGGGAGAGCAGTTCTTC. Its translation is CASSFLSGTGEQFF.

The V call is TRBV10-3, the J call TRBJ1-1; 10 positions agree with TRBD1. The V segment lost 6 bases and the J segment 5 bases; nucleotides outside the gene matches: 3. Germline V gene data show CDR1 as ENHRY and CDR2 as SYGVKD. The CDR3 totals 13 residues. CDR3 loop: CAISGTGDTEAFF. The DNA of the CDR3 is TGTGCCATCAGCGGGACAGGGGATACTGAAGCTTTCTTT.

The chain combines TRBV28 with TRBJ2-4, with D hard to call. The CDR3 contains 13 residues. Trimming stripped 6 bases from V and 3 bases from J, with 9 bases between. Germline CDR1 reads MDHEN; CDR2 reads SYDVKM. CDR3 in amino acids: CASSSGSKNIQYF. The CDR3 DNA is TGTGCCAGCAGCTCGGGTAGCAAAAACATTCAGTACTTC.

CDR3 loop: CASSWGWIAGGDTQYF. CDR3 sequence (DNA): TGTGCCAGCAGCTGGGGCTGGATAGCGGGGGGGGATACGCAGTATTTT. V is TRBV7-8 and J is TRBJ2-3, with 11 bases fitting TRBD2. This CDR3 contains 16 residues. The germline V gene has CDR1 SGHVS and CDR2 FQNEAQ. The J segment lost 6 bases and the V segment lost 4 bases, leaving 9 bases of the junction unmatched.

This clone occurred once. The V call is TRBV5-6, the J call TRBJ1-1; TRBD1 is a possible D gene (6 bases). This CDR3 spans 16 amino acids. V dropped 0 bases and J dropped 0 bases, with 12 bases sitting between them. Germline V gives CDR1 SGHDT, CDR2 YYEEEE. CDR3 nucleotide sequence: TGTGCCAGCAGCTTGGGGCACAGGGCAATGAACACTGAAGCTTTCTTT. This codes for CASSLGHRAMNTEAFF.

The chain recombines TRBV5-8 with TRBJ2-7; 9 positions match TRBD1. V dropped 4 bases and J dropped 4; count of bases not matched to a gene: 9. The CDR3 totals 15 residues. Germline CDR1 reads SGHTS; CDR2 reads YDEGEE. The CDR3 region has the DNA TGTGCCAGCAGCCGAACGAAAGGACAGGGGTACGAGCAGTACTTC. Translation gives CASSRTKGQGYEQYF.

This clone was detected only a few times. The rearrangement joins TRBV4-2 to TRBJ2-5, with D tentatively TRBD2 (5 bases). The CDR3 has 15 amino acids. CDR1 and CDR2 from the germline V gene are LGHNA and YNFKEQ. V shed 0 bases and J shed 5 bases, with 13 bases lying between them. The CDR3 is CASSQDLKGGETQYF. CDR3 sequence (DNA): TGTGCCAGCAGCCAAGATCTAAAGGGCGGGGAGACCCAGTACTTC.

This sequence joins TRBV6-5 and TRBJ2-7; TRBD1 might be the D (5 bases). Germline CDR1 and CDR2: MNHEY and SVGAGI. V lost 5 bases, J lost 2 bases, and 10 bases lay in between. CDR3 length: 13 amino acids. The CDR3 DNA reads as TGTGCCAGCAGTAAGACAGCTACCTACGAGCAGTACTTC. This translates into CASSKTATYEQYF.

The chain has TRBV6-1 and TRBJ2-7; 9 nucleotides align to TRBD2. The CDR3 has 15 amino acids. Trimming removed 2 bases from V and 4 bases from J; junction bases left unmatched: 6. CDR1 is MNHNS and CDR2 is SASEGT in the germline V gene. CDR3 in amino acids: CASSEYQSGRYEQYF. The CDR3 region has the DNA TGTGCCAGCAGTGAATATCAGAGCGGGAGGTACGAGCAGTACTTC.